These T cell receptor beta chains were read from a single sample in a study of technical replicates of blood from several donors. Sequencing was performed with immunoSEQ multiplex PCR; in TCRdb, only in-frame clones are kept and a portion is missing. There are about 95,000 clones in the sample; 85% to 95% occur only once, and roughly 0.34% lies in the top ten. Sequencing used T cells isolated from PBMCs. The receptors derive from a human donor in good health. Each CDR3 is given with its conserved first and last residue. A D gene is named only where the DNA matches it firmly. Rows give clone size only sometimes, using once, few, many, or a class for an expanded clone.

d_call | j_call | clone_size | v_call | cdr3_nt | cdr3_aa
TRBD1 | TRBJ2-4 | . | TRBV28 | TGTGCCAGCAGTTCTCCACAGGGGCCAAAAAACATTCAGTACTTC | CASSSPQGPKNIQYF
TRBD2 | TRBJ2-1 | . | TRBV27 | TGTGCCAGCAGTTTAGTAGCGGGATGGCAGTTCTTC | CASSLVAGWQFF
TRBD1 | TRBJ2-1 | . | TRBV2 | TGTGCCAGCATACAGGGGGCAAGCGACAATGAGCAGTTCTTC | CASIQGASDNEQFF
TRBD2 | TRBJ2-2 | once | TRBV9 | TGTGCCAGCAGCCCTTCAGGTGGGGGGGACACCGGGGAGCTGTTTTTT | CASSPSGGGDTGELFF
. | TRBJ1-5 | . | TRBV19 | TGTGCCAGTAGCAAAAACTTAAATCAGCCCCAGCATTTT | CASSKNLNQPQHF
. | TRBJ2-2 | . | TRBV12-5 | TGTGCTAGTGGTGTTGACAGGCGGCACACCGGGGAGCTGTTTTTT | CASGVDRRHTGELFF
. | TRBJ1-4 | . | TRBV30 | TGTGCCTGGAGTGTAGAAGGTCTAGGTGAAAAACTGTTTTTT | CAWSVEGLGEKLFF
TRBD1 | TRBJ1-5 | . | TRBV5-6 | TGTGCCAGCAGCTTGGGGCAGGGGGGACAGCCCCAGCATTTT | CASSLGQGGQPQHF
TRBD1 | TRBJ2-7 | . | TRBV27 | TGTGCCAGCAGTTCGTCCTCCGGGACAGTCACCTACGAGCAGTACTTC | CASSSSSGTVTYEQYF
. | TRBJ1-1 | . | TRBV2 | TGTGCCAGCAGTGTTGCGGAAAACACTGAAGCTTTCTTT | CASSVAENTEAFF
. | TRBJ1-1 | once | TRBV27 | TGTGCCAGCAGTTTCGGGGGGAACACTGAAGCTTTCTTT | CASSFGGNTEAFF
. | TRBJ2-3 | . | TRBV5-8 | TGTGCCAGCAGCCTGACTACTCCTAGCACAGATACGCAGTATTTT | CASSLTTPSTDTQYF
TRBD1 | TRBJ1-1 | . | TRBV5-8 | TGTGCCAGCAGCTTGGAAGGGACAGGGTTGGGAACTGAAGCTTTCTTT | CASSLEGTGLGTEAFF
TRBD1 | TRBJ2-3 | . | TRBV5-1 | TGCGCCAGCACAAACAGCTACGGGACAGGGACAGATACGCAGTATTTT | CASTNSYGTGTDTQYF
TRBD1 | TRBJ1-2 | once | TRBV7-2 | TGTGCCAGCAGCTTCCTCGGACAGGGACGAGGCTACACCTTC | CASSFLGQGRGYTF
. | TRBJ1-1 | . | TRBV6-5 | TGTGCCAGCAGTTACCAAGGGGGCACTGAAGCTTTCTTT | CASSYQGGTEAFF
. | TRBJ1-5 | . | TRBV7-2 | TGTGCCAGCAGGGCTAGCAATCAGCCCCAGCATTTT | CASRASNQPQHF
TRBD1 | TRBJ1-2 | . | TRBV29-1 | TGCAGCGCTGTGACAGGGGAGTACTCCTCTAACTATGGCTACACCTTC | CSAVTGEYSSNYGYTF
TRBD2 | TRBJ2-5 | . | TRBV9 | TGTGCCAGCAGCGATCTAGCGGGCCAAGAGACCCAGTACTTC | CASSDLAGQETQYF
. | TRBJ1-5 | . | TRBV6-1 | TGTGCCAGCAGTGACTCCGGGATCTCCAATCAGCCCCAGCATTTT | CASSDSGISNQPQHF
. | TRBJ1-3 | . | TRBV7-9 | TGTGCCAGCAGCTTAAGTTCTGGGGGCCACTCTGGAAACACCATATATTTT | CASSLSSGGHSGNTIYF
. | TRBJ1-1 | . | TRBV16 | TGTGCCAGCAGCCTCAACCCGGGAGGGAACACTGAAGCTTTCTTT | CASSLNPGGNTEAFF
. | TRBJ2-3 | once | TRBV4-3 | TGCGCCAGCAGCCAGTATACAGGGTTGGGGGATACGCAGTATTTT | CASSQYTGLGDTQYF
. | TRBJ1-3 | . | TRBV21-1 | TGTGCCAGCAAGCGTGGAAGGGGTTCTGGAAACACCATATATTTT | CASKRGRGSGNTIYF
. | TRBJ1-5 | . | TRBV9 | TGTGCCAGTGTTTTATGGGGGACATACAATCAGCCCCAGCATTTT | CASVLWGTYNQPQHF
TRBD2 | TRBJ2-1 | . | TRBV5-1 | TGCGCCAGCAGCCGGTCTGGGACTAGCCATGAGCAGTTCTTC | CASSRSGTSHEQFF
TRBD2 | TRBJ2-1 | . | TRBV5-6 | TGTGCCAGCAGCTTACCGGGAGGGGTCTACAATGAGCAGTTCTTC | CASSLPGGVYNEQFF
. | TRBJ2-7 | . | TRBV9 | TGTGCCAGCAGCCCCACGGGGGGCCTCGTTTCCTACGAGCAGTACTTC | CASSPTGGLVSYEQYF
TRBD2 | TRBJ2-1 | . | TRBV9 | TGTGCCAGCCAGACTAGCGAGAACTACAATGAGCAGTTCTTC | CASQTSENYNEQFF
. | TRBJ1-1 | . | TRBV5-8 | TGTGCCAGCAGCTTGATCCGGGAATTCTTT | CASSLIREFF
. | TRBJ2-5 | . | TRBV7-9 | TGTGCCAGCAGCGGCAGGGGTGGGGAAGAGACCCAGTACTTC | CASSGRGGEETQYF
TRBD2 | TRBJ2-1 | . | TRBV5-8 | TGTGCCAGCAGCTTCCGACGACTAGCGGACTCCTACAATGAGCAGTTCTTC | CASSFRRLADSYNEQFF
TRBD1 | TRBJ1-4 | . | TRBV19 | TGTGCCAGTAGTAGGAACGGACAGGATAATGAAAAACTGTTTTTT | CASSRNGQDNEKLFF
TRBD2 | TRBJ2-7 | . | TRBV29-1 | TGCAGCGTTGTGGTCCTAGCGGGAGTAGGGGAGCAGTACTTC | CSVVVLAGVGEQYF
TRBD2 | TRBJ2-5 | . | TRBV5-1 | TGCGCCAGCAGCCACCCAACTAGCGGGAGTGAGACCCAGTACTTC | CASSHPTSGSETQYF
. | TRBJ2-5 | once | TRBV2 | TGTGCCAGCAGTTTTACAGAGAATCCTGAGCAGTACTTC | CASSFTENPEQYF
. | TRBJ2-4 | . | TRBV19 | TGTGCCAGTAGTTATCAGGGAAACATTCAGTACTTC | CASSYQGNIQYF
. | TRBJ2-3 | . | TRBV13 | TGTGCCAGCAGCTTAGACACAGGCCCAGATACGCAGTATTTT | CASSLDTGPDTQYF
. | TRBJ2-7 | . | TRBV30 | TGTGCCTGGAGTGTGTCCCCACTTGGAGAGGACGAGCAGTACTTC | CAWSVSPLGEDEQYF
. | TRBJ1-2 | . | TRBV5-1 | TGCGCCAGCAGCTCTGACAGCAACTATGGCTACACCTTC | CASSSDSNYGYTF
. | TRBJ2-7 | . | TRBV5-1 | TGCGCCAGCGGTCCGGAGACGGGGTACGAGCAGTACTTC | CASGPETGYEQYF
. | TRBJ2-5 | . | TRBV6-5 | TGTGCCAGCAGTTACAACGGGGTTCAAGAGACCCAGTACTTC | CASSYNGVQETQYF
. | TRBJ2-7 | . | TRBV28 | TGTGCCAGCAGTTTGGCCCTCTACGAGCAGTACTTC | CASSLALYEQYF
. | TRBJ1-5 | . | TRBV12-5 | TGTGCTAGTGGTCCAGGGAATCAGCCCCAGCATTTT | CASGPGNQPQHF
. | TRBJ1-5 | . | TRBV7-8 | TGTGCCAGCAGCTTAGTCGCGGGTAATCAGCCCCAGCATTTT | CASSLVAGNQPQHF
TRBD1 | TRBJ2-3 | . | TRBV14 | TGTGCCAGCAGCCCAAGGACAGGGGCAGATACGCAGTATTTT | CASSPRTGADTQYF
TRBD1 | TRBJ1-4 | . | TRBV28 | TGTGCCAGCAGTTCTGGGACAGAGGGAAATGAAAAACTGTTTTTT | CASSSGTEGNEKLFF
. | TRBJ2-7 | . | TRBV11-3 | TGTGCCAGCAGCTTAGATCGCCTAGTATCCTACGAGCAGTACTTC | CASSLDRLVSYEQYF
. | TRBJ1-5 | . | TRBV14 | TGTGCCAGCAGCCAATCAAATCAGCCCCAGCATTTT | CASSQSNQPQHF
. | TRBJ1-1 | . | TRBV7-3 | TGTGCCAGCAGCTTAAACCAGGGTTACACTGAAGCTTTCTTT | CASSLNQGYTEAFF
. | TRBJ1-4 | . | TRBV5-4 | TGTGCCAGCCACGATACTGACAGTGACGAAAAACTGTTTTTT | CASHDTDSDEKLFF
TRBD1 | TRBJ2-3 | . | TRBV6-4 | TGTGCCAGCAGTGACTCGACAGGGCCCACAGATACGCAGTATTTT | CASSDSTGPTDTQYF
. | TRBJ1-1 | . | TRBV7-8 | TGTGCCAGCAGCGAACAGGGCCCGAACACTGAAGCTTTCTTT | CASSEQGPNTEAFF
TRBD1 | TRBJ1-1 | . | TRBV4-3 | TGCGCCAGCAGCCAAAAGGTGAGGCAGGGGGCCAACCGGGACACTGAAGCTTTCTTT | CASSQKVRQGANRDTEAFF
. | TRBJ2-3 | . | TRBV25-1 | TGTGCCAGCAGTGAATACATTAGCACAGATACGCAGTATTTT | CASSEYISTDTQYF
. | TRBJ1-1 | once | TRBV4-2 | TGTGCCAGCAGCCAAGTAGCCAGGGGAGAAGTCACTGAAGCTTTCTTT | CASSQVARGEVTEAFF
TRBD1 | TRBJ2-2 | . | TRBV12-5 | TGTGCTAGTGGTCCGGGACAGTGGACCGGGGAGCTGTTTTTT | CASGPGQWTGELFF
TRBD2 | TRBJ2-7 | . | TRBV19 | TGTGCCAGTAGTGACTTAGCGGGAGGTTTCGGCGAGCAGTACTTC | CASSDLAGGFGEQYF
. | TRBJ2-1 | . | TRBV7-3 | TGTGCCAGCAGCTTAAGGCTAGACGGGGATGAGCAGTTCTTC | CASSLRLDGDEQFF